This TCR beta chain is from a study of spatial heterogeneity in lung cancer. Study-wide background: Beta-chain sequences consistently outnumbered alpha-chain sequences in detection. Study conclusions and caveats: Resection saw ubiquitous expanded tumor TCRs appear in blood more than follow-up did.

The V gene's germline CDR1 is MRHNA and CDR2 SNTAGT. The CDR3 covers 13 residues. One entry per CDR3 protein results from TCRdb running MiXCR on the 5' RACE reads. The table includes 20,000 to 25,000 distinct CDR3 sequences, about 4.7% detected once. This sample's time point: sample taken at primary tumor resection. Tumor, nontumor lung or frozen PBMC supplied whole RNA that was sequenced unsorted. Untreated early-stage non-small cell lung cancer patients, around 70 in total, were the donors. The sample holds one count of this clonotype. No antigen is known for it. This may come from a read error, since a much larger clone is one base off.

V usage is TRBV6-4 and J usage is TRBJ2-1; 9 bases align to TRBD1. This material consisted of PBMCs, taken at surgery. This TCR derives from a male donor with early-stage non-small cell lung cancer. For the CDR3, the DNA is TGTGCCAGCAGTAGGGACAGGGACAATGTGCAGTTCTTC. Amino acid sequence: CASSRDRDNVQFF.